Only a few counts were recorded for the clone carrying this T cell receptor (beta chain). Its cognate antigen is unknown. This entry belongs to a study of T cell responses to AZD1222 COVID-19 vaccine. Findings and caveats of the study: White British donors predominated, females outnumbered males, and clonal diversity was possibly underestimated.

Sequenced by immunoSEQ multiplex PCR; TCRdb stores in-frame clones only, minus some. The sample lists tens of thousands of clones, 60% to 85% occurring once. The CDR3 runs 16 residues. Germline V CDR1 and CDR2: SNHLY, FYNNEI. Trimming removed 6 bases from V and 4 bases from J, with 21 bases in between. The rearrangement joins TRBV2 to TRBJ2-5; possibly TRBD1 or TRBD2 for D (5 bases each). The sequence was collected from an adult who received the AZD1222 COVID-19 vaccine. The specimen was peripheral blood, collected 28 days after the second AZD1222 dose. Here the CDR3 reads CASRVSGLWFGETQYF. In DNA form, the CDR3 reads TGTGCCAGCAGAGTGTCGGGGCTATGGTTTGGAGAGACCCAGTACTTC.